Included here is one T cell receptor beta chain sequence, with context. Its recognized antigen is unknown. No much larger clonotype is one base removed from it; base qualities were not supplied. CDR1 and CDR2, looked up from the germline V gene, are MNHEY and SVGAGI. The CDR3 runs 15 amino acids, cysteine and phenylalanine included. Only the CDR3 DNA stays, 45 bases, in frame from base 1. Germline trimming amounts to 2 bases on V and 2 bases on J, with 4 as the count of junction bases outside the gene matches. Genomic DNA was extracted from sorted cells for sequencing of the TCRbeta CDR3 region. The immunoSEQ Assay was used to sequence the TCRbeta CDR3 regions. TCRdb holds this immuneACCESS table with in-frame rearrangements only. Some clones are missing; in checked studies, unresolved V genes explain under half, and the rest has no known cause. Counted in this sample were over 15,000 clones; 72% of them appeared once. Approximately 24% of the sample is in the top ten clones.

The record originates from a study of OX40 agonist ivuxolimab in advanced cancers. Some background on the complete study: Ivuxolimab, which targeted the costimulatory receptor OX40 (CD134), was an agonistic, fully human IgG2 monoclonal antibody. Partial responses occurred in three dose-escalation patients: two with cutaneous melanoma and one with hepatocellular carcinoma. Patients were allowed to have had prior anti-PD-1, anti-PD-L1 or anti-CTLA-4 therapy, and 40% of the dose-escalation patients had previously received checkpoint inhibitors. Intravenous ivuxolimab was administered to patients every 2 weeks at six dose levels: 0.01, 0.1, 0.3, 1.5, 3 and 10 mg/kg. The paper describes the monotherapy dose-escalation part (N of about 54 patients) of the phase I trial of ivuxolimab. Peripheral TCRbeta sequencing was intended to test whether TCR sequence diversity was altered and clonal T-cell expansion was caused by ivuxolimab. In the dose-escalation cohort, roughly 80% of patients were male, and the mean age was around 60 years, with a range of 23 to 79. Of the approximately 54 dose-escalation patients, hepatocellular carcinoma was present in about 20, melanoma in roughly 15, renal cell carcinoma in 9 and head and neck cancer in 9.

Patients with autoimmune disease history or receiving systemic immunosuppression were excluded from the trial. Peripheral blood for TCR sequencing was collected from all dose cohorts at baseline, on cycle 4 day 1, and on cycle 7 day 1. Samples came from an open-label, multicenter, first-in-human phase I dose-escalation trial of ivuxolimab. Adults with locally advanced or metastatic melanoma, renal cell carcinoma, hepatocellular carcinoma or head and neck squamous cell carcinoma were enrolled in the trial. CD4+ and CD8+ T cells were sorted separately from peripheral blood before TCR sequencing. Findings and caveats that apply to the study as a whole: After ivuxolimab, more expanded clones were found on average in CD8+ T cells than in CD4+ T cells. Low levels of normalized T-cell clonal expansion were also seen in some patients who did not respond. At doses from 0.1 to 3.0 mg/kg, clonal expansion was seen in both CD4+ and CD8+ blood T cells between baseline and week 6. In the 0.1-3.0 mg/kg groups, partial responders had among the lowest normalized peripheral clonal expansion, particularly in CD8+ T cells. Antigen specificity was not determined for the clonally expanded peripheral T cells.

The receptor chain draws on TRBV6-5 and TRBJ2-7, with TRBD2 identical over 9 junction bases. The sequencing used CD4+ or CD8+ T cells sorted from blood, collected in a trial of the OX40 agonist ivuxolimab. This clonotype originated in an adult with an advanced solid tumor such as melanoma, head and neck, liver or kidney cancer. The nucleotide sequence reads TGTGCCAGCAGTTACGGGGCTAGCGGGGCCTACGAGCAGTACTTC. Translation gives CASSYGASGAYEQYF.